This T cell receptor beta chain was documented in a study of OX40 agonist ivuxolimab in advanced cancers. Germline CDR1 SGHTA, CDR2 FQGNSA. Trimming cost V 5 bases and J 0 bases, with 13 bases left between them. The CDR3 has 15 amino acids. Sequenced by immunoSEQ multiplex PCR; TCRdb stores in-frame clones only, minus some. The repertoire holds 9,000 to 13,000 clones, with roughly 80% as singletons. The sequenced sample was CD4+ or CD8+ T cells sorted from blood, obtained in a trial of the OX40 agonist ivuxolimab. J is TRBJ2-5 and V is TRBV7-2; D not resolved. This receptor was obtained from an adult with an advanced solid tumor such as melanoma, head and neck, liver or kidney cancer. The CDR3 spells CASSPWSGHQETQYF. DNA for the CDR3: TGTGCCAGCAGCCCCTGGTCAGGACACCAAGAGACCCAGTACTTC.